Following are 2 T cell receptor beta chains from one sample sequenced in a study of CD8 T cells in Susac syndrome. After extraction with the RNeasy kit, 0.5 to 1 ug of the RNA was reverse transcribed using random hexamers. Via MiXCR, TCRdb re-called the immunoSEQ multiplex PCR reads, giving one row per CDR3 protein. The sample has approximately 120,000 distinct CDR3 sequences; over 90% are singletons. Sequenced: CD4+ T cells from PBMCs. These receptors were obtained from a human donor in good health.

This clonotype was picked up one time. CDR3 amino acids: CASTRDRTEAFF. CDR3 sequence (DNA): TGTGCCAGCACCCGGGACAGAACTGAAGCTTTCTTT. The V call is TRBV6-2 or TRBV6-3, the J call TRBJ1-1, with TRBD1 matching over 7 bases. Losses at the gene ends were 7 bases for V and 5 bases for J; bases not matched to a gene: 4. CDR1 and CDR2 (germline): MNHEY, SVGEGT. There are 12 residues in the CDR3.

The V and J genes are TRBV5-1 and TRBJ2-2; 9 positions match TRBD2. Germline assignment: CDR1 SGHRS and CDR2 YFSETQ. V lost 0 bases, J lost 1 base, and 1 base stayed unmatched. The CDR3 covers 16 residues. The CDR3 nucleotides are TGCGCCAGCAGCTTGGCGACTAGCGGGAACACCGGGGAGCTGTTTTTT. It specifies CASSLATSGNTGELFF.